One sample yielded the 4 T cell receptor beta chains listed below, sequenced in a study of T-cell reconstitution after alpha-beta-depleted transplantation in children. Unique molecular identifiers featured in how the TCRbeta library was prepared. Each CDR3 protein is one row after TCRdb ran MiXCR on the PCR reads. This table holds over 200,000 distinct CDR3 sequences, approximately 10% found once. This material consisted of PBMCs from the stem cell graft donor, taken from the stem cell graft. Receptors were obtained from a human donor who donated a stem cell graft to a child with acute lymphoblastic leukemia.

The rearrangement uses TRBV10-3 and TRBJ2-7; TRBD1 or TRBD2 may be the D gene (5 bases each). The CDR3 contains 12 residues. V dropped 10 bases and J dropped 2 bases, with 12 bases sitting between them. In germline, CDR1 is ENHRY, CDR2 SYGVKD. CDR3 bases: TGTGCCACCCGGGGACCGACCTACGAGCAGTACTTC. Protein product: CATRGPTYEQYF.

The genes are TRBV12-3 or TRBV12-4 and TRBJ2-2; no clear D. This CDR3 has 13 residues. V dropped 2 bases and J dropped 6 bases, with 7 bases sitting between them. The CDR3 protein is CASSLRPAGELFF. In DNA form, the CDR3 reads TGTGCCAGCAGTTTAAGGCCCGCCGGGGAGCTGTTTTTT.

The genes are TRBV20-1 and TRBJ1-1; 10 bases fit TRBD1. Losses at the gene ends were 5 bases for V and 7 bases for J; bases not matched to a gene: 7. This CDR3 has 13 residues. CDR1 is DFQATT, CDR2 SNEGSKA, per germline (reference sequence). CDR3: CSADRGHSIEAFF. CDR3 DNA: TGCAGTGCTGACAGGGGGCATTCTATTGAAGCTTTCTTT.

The V and J genes are TRBV19 and TRBJ2-3; D gene unclear. The V end lost 3 bases, the J end lost 0 bases, and 10 bases lay between the germline ends. The CDR3 sequence is 15 residues long. Germline V lookup: CDR1 LNHDA, CDR2 SQIVND (reference sequence). The DNA of the CDR3 is TGTGCCAGTAGTATCGGGCTTCCTAGCACAGATACGCAGTATTTT. It yields the protein CASSIGLPSTDTQYF.